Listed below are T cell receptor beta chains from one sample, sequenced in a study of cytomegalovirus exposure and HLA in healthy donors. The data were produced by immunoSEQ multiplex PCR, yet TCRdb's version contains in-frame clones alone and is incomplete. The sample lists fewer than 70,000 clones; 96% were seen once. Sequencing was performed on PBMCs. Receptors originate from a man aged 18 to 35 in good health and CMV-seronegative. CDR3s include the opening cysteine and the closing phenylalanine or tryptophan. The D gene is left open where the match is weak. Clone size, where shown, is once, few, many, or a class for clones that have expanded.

TGCGCCAGCAGCCGGACAGAACATCACACCGGGGAGCTGTTTTTT | CASSRTEHHTGELFF | TRBJ2-2 | NA | TRBV10-2 | NA
TGTGCCTGGAGTGGATATGGACGGGGATACACTGAAGCTTTCTTT | CAWSGYGRGYTEAFF | TRBJ1-1 | NA | TRBV30 | NA
TGTGCCAGCAGCGAGGCGTTATATGGCTACACCTTC | CASSEALYGYTF | TRBJ1-2 | NA | TRBV2 | NA
TGTGCCAGCAGCGCCCGCCTGGCTAGCGGGATGGAGACCCAGTACTTC | CASSARLASGMETQYF | TRBJ2-5 | once | TRBV9 | TRBD2
TGTGCCAGCGGGGAGGGGGTAAACAATGAGCAGTTCTTC | CASGEGVNNEQFF | TRBJ2-1 | NA | TRBV6-5 | NA
TGTGCCAGCAGCCTGACAGGGGCGACCGGGGAGCTGTTTTTT | CASSLTGATGELFF | TRBJ2-2 | NA | TRBV28 | TRBD1
TGTGCCAGCAGTGACGATCTAGCGGGAGGAGGACTGTCGCAGTATTTT | CASSDDLAGGGLSQYF | TRBJ2-3 | NA | TRBV6-1 | TRBD2
TGTGCCAGCAGTGAGGCAGGGGTGGGGACCCAGTACTTC | CASSEAGVGTQYF | TRBJ2-5 | NA | TRBV25-1 | NA
TGTGCCAGCAGTCCAGAGGGGGGGTTGGATCACGAGCAGTACTTC | CASSPEGGLDHEQYF | TRBJ2-7 | NA | TRBV28 | NA
TGTGCCAGCAGCTTGGTTAGCGGGAGGTGGGAGCAGTACTTC | CASSLVSGRWEQYF | TRBJ2-7 | once | TRBV5-6 | TRBD2
TGCGCCAGCAAGGGACAGGGTAGGACCGGGGAGCTGTTTTTT | CASKGQGRTGELFF | TRBJ2-2 | once | TRBV5-1 | TRBD1
TGTGCCAGCAGGGTCAGGACAGGGTGGTTCGAGCAGTACTTC | CASRVRTGWFEQYF | TRBJ2-7 | NA | TRBV28 | TRBD1
TGTGCCAGCAGACGACAGAGCAATGAAAAACTGTTTTTT | CASRRQSNEKLFF | TRBJ1-4 | NA | TRBV6-6 | NA
TGCGCCAGCAGCCAAGAAGGAATGAGGAGGGAATGTGCCAAAAACATTCAGTACTTC | CASSQEGMRRECAKNIQYF | TRBJ2-4 | NA | TRBV4-3 | NA
TGTGCCAGCAGCTCCGCGGACACGGACAGCCTATTCGGAGCTTTCTTT | CASSSADTDSLFGAFF | TRBJ1-1 | NA | TRBV7-9 | NA
TGTGCCAGCAGCTTACTTTTAGCGGCAACCGGGGAGCTGTTTTTT | CASSLLLAATGELFF | TRBJ2-2 | NA | TRBV11-3 | NA
TGTGCCAGCAGCCGGACTAGCGGGGGTATTCAAGAGACCCAGTACTTC | CASSRTSGGIQETQYF | TRBJ2-5 | NA | TRBV9 | TRBD2
TGCGCCAGCAGCTTGGCCATTAGCGGGAGTTGGGTGGAGACCCAGTACTTC | CASSLAISGSWVETQYF | TRBJ2-5 | NA | TRBV5-1 | TRBD2
TGTGCCAGCAGTTACTCCTCCGGGGCCAACGTCCTGACTTTC | CASSYSSGANVLTF | TRBJ2-6 | once | TRBV6-5 | NA
TGTGCCAGCAGCCAAGAAAACCAGGTCCCCTCCTACGAGCAGTACTTC | CASSQENQVPSYEQYF | TRBJ2-7 | NA | TRBV4-2 | NA
TGTGCAAGTCGCTTTAACGGGGGGGTTTTC | CASRFNGGVF | TRBJ2-7 | NA | TRBV12-2 | NA
TGTGCCACCAAGCAGGACAGGGTAAACGAGCAGTACTTC | CATKQDRVNEQYF | TRBJ2-7 | NA | TRBV27 | TRBD1
TGCGCCAGCAGCTTGGGGGGGACAGTTACCGGGGAGCTGTTTTTT | CASSLGGTVTGELFF | TRBJ2-2 | NA | TRBV5-1 | TRBD1
TGTGCCAGCAGTCCATGGGACAGGGAGTACGAGCAGTACTTC | CASSPWDREYEQYF | TRBJ2-7 | NA | TRBV6-5 | TRBD1
TGCAGCGTCCCGACTAGCGATTACAATGAGCAGTTCTTC | CSVPTSDYNEQFF | TRBJ2-1 | NA | TRBV29-1 | TRBD2
TGTGCCAGCAGCCAAGACCTAACCGGGGAGCTGTTTTTT | CASSQDLTGELFF | TRBJ2-2 | NA | TRBV4-2 | NA
TGTGCCAGCAGCGTTACCCCACAGGGGGGAACCGGGGAGCTGTTTTTT | CASSVTPQGGTGELFF | TRBJ2-2 | NA | TRBV9 | TRBD1
TGTGCCAGCAGTGAGACGACCACGGCAGGCGAAAAACTGTTTTTT | CASSETTTAGEKLFF | TRBJ1-4 | NA | TRBV25-1 | NA
TGTGCCTGGATGCCCACCGGGGGAGGAGATACGCAGTATTTT | CAWMPTGGGDTQYF | TRBJ2-3 | NA | TRBV30 | NA
TGTGCCAGCAGCATAAGGACTAGCGGGAGTTGGAATGAGCAGTTCTTC | CASSIRTSGSWNEQFF | TRBJ2-1 | NA | TRBV5-6 | TRBD2
TGTGCCAGCAAGGTTGCGGTTAACTATGGCTACACCTTC | CASKVAVNYGYTF | TRBJ1-2 | NA | TRBV27 | NA
TGCGCCAGCAGCCCCCGGGGACAAGACTACGAGCAGTACTTC | CASSPRGQDYEQYF | TRBJ2-7 | NA | TRBV4-1 | NA
TGTGCCAGCAGTTTATGGGACAGCCCCTACGAGCAGTACTTC | CASSLWDSPYEQYF | TRBJ2-7 | once | TRBV28 | NA
TGTGCCAGCAGGGCCCTCCTTACAGATACGCAGTATTTT | CASRALLTDTQYF | TRBJ2-3 | NA | TRBV6-6 | NA
TGTGCCAGCTGGGACAGCTATGGCTACACCTTC | CASWDSYGYTF | TRBJ1-2 | NA | TRBV27 | TRBD1
TGTGCCAGCAGCTTAGGCCCAGCGGGACGAACCTACAATGAGCAGTTCTTC | CASSLGPAGRTYNEQFF | TRBJ2-1 | NA | TRBV13 | TRBD2
TGTGCCTGGAGTGTACTCGGGTTCTACGAGCAGTACTTC | CAWSVLGFYEQYF | TRBJ2-7 | NA | TRBV30 | NA
TGTGCCAGCAGTCTGCGGGAGGAGCGGCTCAATGAGCAGTTCTTC | CASSLREERLNEQFF | TRBJ2-1 | NA | TRBV2 | TRBD2
TGTGCCACCCCCTTGGGCCAAGAAGCTTTCTTT | CATPLGQEAFF | TRBJ1-1 | NA | TRBV2 | NA
TGTGCCAGCATCATTAGCGGGAGGTCATACAATGAGCAGTTCTTC | CASIISGRSYNEQFF | TRBJ2-1 | NA | TRBV28 | TRBD2
TGTGCCAGCACCACCCTTAGGGGGCAGGGGGGTTCTGGGGCCAACGTCCTGACTTTC | CASTTLRGQGGSGANVLTF | TRBJ2-6 | NA | TRBV9 | NA
TGTGCCACCAGCAGGGAGACTAGCGCCTCCCAGGTGGAGCAGTTCTTC | CATSRETSASQVEQFF | TRBJ2-1 | NA | TRBV15 | TRBD2
TGTGCCTGGCAACCCGGACTAGCGGCCTACGAGCAGTACTTC | CAWQPGLAAYEQYF | TRBJ2-7 | NA | TRBV30 | TRBD2
TGTGCCAGCAGCGACAAGACAGGGGGCCTATACGAGCAGTACTTC | CASSDKTGGLYEQYF | TRBJ2-7 | NA | TRBV11-3 | TRBD1
TGTGCCAGCAAAAACCGGACTACGTTCGCCCAAGAGACCCAGTACTTC | CASKNRTTFAQETQYF | TRBJ2-5 | NA | TRBV28 | NA